These 27 T cell receptor beta chains were sequenced from one sample in a study of CD8 T cells in Susac syndrome. RNA amounts of roughly 0.45 to 1 ug underwent reverse transcription with random hexamers. TCRdb reprocessed the immunoSEQ multiplex PCR reads via MiXCR and lists one record per CDR3 protein. In the table there are about 210,000 distinct CDR3 sequences, 85% to 95% of which are singletons. The sample consisted of CD4+ T cells from PBMCs. The receptor set was obtained from a human donor in good health.

V gene TRBV3-1 combines with J gene TRBJ2-1, with TRBD2 identical over 10 bases. With V trimmed by 4 bases and J by 7 bases, 7 bases remained unmatched. The length of the CDR3 is 15 residues. Germline loops: CDR1 LGHDT, CDR2 YNNKEL (reference sequence). CDR3 sequence (DNA): TGTGCCAGCAGCCTACAGAGCGGGGGGGCGAATGAGCAGTTCTTC. Translating gives CASSLQSGGANEQFF.

The chain joins TRBV2 to TRBJ1-5; D gene ambiguous. V was shortened by 7 bases and J by 0 bases, with 7 bases between the two germline ends. Germline V lookup: CDR1 SNHLY, CDR2 FYNNEI. CDR3 length equals 13 residues. The CDR3, as DNA: TGTGCCAGCATGTTGGATAGCAATCAGCCCCAGCATTTT. The encoded protein is CASMLDSNQPQHF.

The rearrangement uses TRBV28 and TRBJ2-7; D is perhaps TRBD1 (6 bases). The V gene's germline CDR1 is MDHEN and CDR2 SYDVKM. This CDR3 contains 18 residues. The V end lost 6 bases, the J end lost 1 base, and 25 bases lay between the germline ends. CDR3 sequence (DNA): TGTGCCAGCAGCCCTCCCACCCGGGACACACCGCCGTCCTACGAGCAGTACGTC. Its translation is CASSPPTRDTPPSYEQYV.

This sequence joins TRBV20-1 and TRBJ2-4; D ambiguous. The CDR3 runs to 13 residues. Germline V gene data show CDR1 as DFQATT and CDR2 as SNEGSKA (reference sequence). Trimming removed 1 base at V and 9 bases at J, with 13 bases between. The CDR3 DNA sequence: TGCAGTGCTAGAGGGGGATTAGGTATCATTCAGTACTTC. Translating gives CSARGGLGIIQYF.

V is TRBV3-1 and J is TRBJ2-2; 7 bases agree with TRBD2. The CDR3 has 17 residues. After removal of 2 bases from V and 0 bases from J, the junction contained 6 bases not matched to a gene. Germline CDR1 reads LGHDT; CDR2 reads YNNKEL (reference sequence). The CDR3 sequence: CASSQLGLAANTGELFF. CDR3 DNA sequence: TGTGCCAGCAGCCAACTAGGCCTAGCGGCGAACACCGGGGAGCTGTTTTTT.

This clonotype has just one count. This chain uses TRBV2 with TRBJ1-6; tentatively, D is TRBD1 (5 bases). CDR3 size: 14 residues. The germline V gene has CDR1 SNHLY and CDR2 FYNNEI. Trimming pared 4 bases from V and 7 bases from J, leaving 11 bases between. CDR3 nucleotide sequence: TGTGCCAGCAGTGTGGGGCAGCAAAATTCACCCCTCCACTTT. It yields the protein CASSVGQQNSPLHF.

This clonotype showed up just once. The genes are TRBV20-1 and TRBJ2-1; D gene unclear. Germline V lookup: CDR1 DFQATT, CDR2 SNEGSKA (reference sequence). The CDR3 totals 11 residues. V shed 7 bases and J shed 7 bases, with 11 bases lying between them. The CDR3: CSGVSLNEQFF. The CDR3 DNA reads TGCAGTGGGGTCTCGCTTAATGAGCAGTTCTTC.

The chain uses TRBV12-3 or TRBV12-4 and TRBJ2-2; 11 positions match TRBD2. The CDR3 length is 13 residues. J gave up 6 bases and V 6 bases, and 0 bases lay outside the gene matches. The CDR3 DNA is TGTGCCAGCAGACTAGCGGGAGCCGGGGAGCTGTTTTTT. It yields the protein CASRLAGAGELFF.

The genes are TRBV2 and TRBJ1-5; D possibly corresponds to TRBD1 (5 bases). Germline lookup yields CDR1 SNHLY and CDR2 FYNNEI. V gave up 2 bases and J gave up 3 bases, with 8 bases separating them. This CDR3 is 14 amino acids long. CDR3 amino acids: CASSEQGVNQPQHF. CDR3 nucleotides: TGTGCCAGCAGTGAACAGGGAGTCAATCAGCCCCAGCATTTT.

In DNA, the CDR3 is TGTGCCAGCGAGGGACAGTGGTCCTACGAGCAGTACTTC. Its translation is CASEGQWSYEQYF. The chain recombines TRBV3-1 with TRBJ2-7; 7 nucleotides line up with TRBD1. The length of the CDR3 is 13 residues. Germline V gene data show CDR1 as LGHDT and CDR2 as YNNKEL (reference sequence). The V and J ends lost 8 bases and 1 base, in that order; junction bases with no gene match: 5.

This clonotype has more than one count but fewer than ten. The rearrangement links TRBV9 to TRBJ1-2, with TRBD1 matching 8 bases. V was pared by 5 bases and J by 4 bases, with 7 bases of the junction left unmatched. There are 14 residues in the CDR3. Germline V gene sequence: CDR1 SGDLS, CDR2 YYNGEE. In nucleotides, the CDR3 is TGTGCCAGCAGTCCGACAGGGGATATCTATGGCTACACCTTC. Residues: CASSPTGDIYGYTF.

The gene calls are TRBV29-1 and TRBJ1-2, with TRBD1 matching over 7 bases. The CDR3 contains 12 residues. Germline lookup yields CDR1 SQVTM and CDR2 ANQGSEA. V was pared by 2 bases and J by 4 bases, with 1 base of the junction left unmatched. This CDR3 is CSVEWTGYGYTF. Written as DNA, the CDR3 is TGCAGCGTTGAATGGACAGGCTATGGCTACACCTTC.

V gene TRBV12-3 or TRBV12-4 combines with J gene TRBJ2-7, with 7 nucleotides matching TRBD2. V was pared by 10 bases and J by 0 bases, with 9 bases of the junction left unmatched. The CDR3 length is 14 residues. CDR3 DNA: TGTGCCAAGGGGAGAGGGAGGGCCTCCTACGAGCAGTACGTC. Protein: CAKGRGRASYEQYV.

The rearrangement joins TRBV27 to TRBJ1-2, with D hard to call. The CDR3 loop spans 15 amino acids. The germline gives CDR1 MNHEY, CDR2 SMNVEV (reference sequence). V shed 0 bases and J shed 4 bases, with 12 bases lying between them. The CDR3 is CASSLSSELIYGYTF. The DNA of the CDR3 is TGTGCCAGCAGTTTATCGAGCGAACTGATCTATGGCTACACCTTC.

This clonotype was seen once. The CDR3 DNA sequence: TGTGCCAGCAGTGAAGCGGGAGGGGGCTCACGGCAGCCCCAGCATTTT. Its protein product is CASSEAGGGSRQPQHF. The genes are TRBV6-1 and TRBJ1-5; TRBD1 aligns across 7 bases. The J segment lost 7 bases and the V segment lost 0 bases, leaving 9 bases of the junction unmatched. Germline-derived CDR1 and CDR2 are MNHNS and SASEGT. The CDR3 sequence is 16 residues long.

The chain couples TRBV29-1 to TRBJ1-1; 9 bases agree with TRBD1. After removal of 6 bases from V and 4 bases from J, the junction contained 6 bases not matched to a gene. The CDR3 sequence is 13 residues long. Germline CDR1 reads SQVTM; CDR2 reads ANQGSEA. The CDR3 nucleotides read TGCAGCGTGGACAGGGGTAGGGCCACTGAAGCTTTCTTT. This encodes CSVDRGRATEAFF.

CDR3 nucleotides: TGCGCCAGCAGCATAGACAGCGGACTCCTCTACGAGCAGTACTTC. Residues: CASSIDSGLLYEQYF. The chain employs TRBV4-1 and TRBJ2-7, with D possibly called TRBD1 or TRBD2 (5 bases each). Trimming left V 5 bases short and J 3 bases short, with 17 bases between. Looked up from germline, CDR1 is MGHRA and CDR2 is YSYEKL. CDR3 length equals 15 residues.

This rearrangement joins TRBV27 to TRBJ2-3; D is possibly TRBD1 (7 bases). Germline lookup yields CDR1 MNHEY and CDR2 SMNVEV (reference sequence). The CDR3 is made up of 17 amino acids. V was shortened by 5 bases and J by 1 base, with 19 bases between the two germline ends. The CDR3 region has the DNA TGTGCCAGCAGTCATTTGCGGAGGGACAGTCGCACAGATACGCAGTATTTT. Translation gives CASSHLRRDSRTDTQYF.

This clonotype has just one count. The CDR3 region is CASTSRPPYEQYF. CDR3 nucleotide sequence: TGTGCCAGTACGTCCAGGCCACCCTACGAGCAGTACTTC. The V gene is TRBV19, the J gene TRBJ2-7; D gene unclear. Germline values: CDR1 LNHDA, CDR2 SQIVND (reference sequence). The V end lost 7 bases, the J end lost 2 bases, and 12 bases lay between the germline ends. The CDR3 runs 13 residues. Drawing the rest from reference TRBV19 and TRBJ2-7, the complete variable domain is DGGITQSPKYLFRKEGQNVTLSCEQNLNHDAMYWYRQDPGQGLRLIYYSQIVNDFQKGDIAEGYSVSREKKESFPLTVTSAQKNPTAFYLCASTSRPPYEQYFGPGTRLTVT.

A single count supports this clonotype. This chain uses TRBV20-1 with TRBJ1-1, with unresolved D. Germline V gives CDR1 DFQATT, CDR2 SNEGSKA (reference sequence). The CDR3 runs to 13 residues. V was trimmed by 3 bases and J by 5 bases, leaving 13 bases between them. In DNA, the CDR3 is TGCAGTGCTAGTGGTAGGGTCGGAACTGAAGCTTTCTTT. It codes for CSASGRVGTEAFF.

J is TRBJ2-7 and V is TRBV29-1; the D gene is possibly TRBD2 (6 bases). Germline CDR1 reads SQVTM; CDR2 reads ANQGSEA. This CDR3 region has 16 residues. The germline V and J ends were trimmed by 6 bases and 6 bases, with 27 bases remaining between them. The CDR3 DNA follows: TGCAGCGTATTCGAAGGGACGACCAGCCTGCGGGGCGAGCAGTACTTC. Translating gives CSVFEGTTSLRGEQYF.

The chain employs TRBV3-1 and TRBJ2-1; the match to TRBD1 covers 9 bases. The CDR3 covers 15 residues. The V and J ends lost 4 bases and 8 bases, in that order; junction bases with no gene match: 9. Germline-derived CDR1 and CDR2 are LGHDT and YNNKEL (reference sequence). The CDR3 DNA follows: TGTGCCAGCAGCCGGAGGGACAGGGTTCCTTATGAGCAGTTCTTC. It encodes CASSRRDRVPYEQFF.

This chain links TRBV29-1 with TRBJ1-1; 10 bases map to TRBD1. V trimming: 7 bases; J trimming: 1 base; junction bases outside the gene matches: 6. The germline V gene encodes CDR1 SQVTM and CDR2 ANQGSEA. This CDR3 region has 14 residues. For the CDR3, the DNA is TGCAGCGCTACGACAGGGGGCGCGAACACTGAAGCTTTCTTT. This codes for CSATTGGANTEAFF.

This clonotype was picked up a small number of times. The chain links TRBV7-2 to TRBJ2-3; 14 nucleotides match TRBD2. Per the germline V gene, CDR1 is SGHTA and CDR2 is FQGNSA. CDR3 length: 18 amino acids. J was trimmed by 5 bases and V by 5 bases; bases with no gene match: 12. CDR3 DNA: TGTGCCAGCAGCCCGGTGATGACTAGCGGGGGGGCAGAAGATACGCAGTATTTT. Amino acids: CASSPVMTSGGAEDTQYF.

The V gene is TRBV5-1, the J gene TRBJ1-2, with D maybe TRBD1 (5 bases). The CDR3 consists of 16 residues. Between the trimmed V and J ends, which lost 4 bases and 4 bases, there was a span of 20 bases. Germline V lookup: CDR1 SGHRS, CDR2 YFSETQ. The CDR3 spells CASSGRTRGSFYGYTF. The CDR3 DNA reads as TGCGCCAGCAGCGGCCGAACCCGGGGCTCGTTCTATGGCTACACCTTC. Drawing the rest from reference TRBV5-1 and TRBJ1-2, the complete variable domain is KAGVTQTPRYLIKTRGQQVTLSCSPISGHRSVSWYQQTPGQGLQFLFEYFSETQRNKGNFPGRFSGRQFSNSRSEMNVSTLELGDSALYLCASSGRTRGSFYGYTFGSGTRLTVV.

This clonotype has just one count. The chain uses TRBV4-1 and TRBJ2-5, with 7 bases identical to TRBD1. V lost 1 base to trimming and J lost 7 bases; unmatched junction nucleotides: 6. CDR3 size: 14 residues. The germline gives CDR1 MGHRA, CDR2 YSYEKL. CDR3 bases: TGCGCCAGCAGCCAAGTGGGACAGCTAGGGACCCAGTACTTC. Translating gives CASSQVGQLGTQYF.

This chain joins TRBV30 and TRBJ1-1; D is unresolved. This CDR3 is 11 amino acids long. Germline loops: CDR1 GTSNPN, CDR2 SVGIG (reference sequence). V lost 2 bases to trimming and J lost 7 bases, with 8 bases between them. The DNA of the CDR3 is TGTGCCTGGAGTTTGGTAGGTGAAGCTTTCTTT. It codes for CAWSLVGEAFF.